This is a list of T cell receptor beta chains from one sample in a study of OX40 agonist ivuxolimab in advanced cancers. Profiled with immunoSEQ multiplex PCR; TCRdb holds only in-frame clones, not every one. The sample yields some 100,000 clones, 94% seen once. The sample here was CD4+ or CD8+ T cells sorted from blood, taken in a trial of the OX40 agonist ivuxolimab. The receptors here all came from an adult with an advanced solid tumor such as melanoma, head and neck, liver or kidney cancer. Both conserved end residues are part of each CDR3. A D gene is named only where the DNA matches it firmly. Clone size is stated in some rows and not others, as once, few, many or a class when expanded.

DNA: TGTGCCATCAGTGAGACCCCTCCTAGCAATCAGCCCCAGCATTTT
CDR3: CAISETPPSNQPQHF
D: .
V: TRBV10-3
size: once
J: TRBJ1-5

DNA: TGTGCCAGCAGCTTAGGAGGGGTTGGCTACACCTTC
CDR3: CASSLGGVGYTF
D: .
V: TRBV7-6
size: .
J: TRBJ1-2

DNA: TGCGCCAGCACCCCAGGGAGCGGGAGAACAGAAGATACGCAGTATTTT
CDR3: CASTPGSGRTEDTQYF
D: TRBD2
V: TRBV5-1
size: .
J: TRBJ2-3

DNA: TGCAGCGCCATCAGCAGGGGCCACGAGCAGTACTTC
CDR3: CSAISRGHEQYF
D: .
V: TRBV29-1
size: .
J: TRBJ2-7

DNA: TGCGCCAGCAGCAAAACCCGGGGACAGGGGGCTGGAGGCTACACCTTC
CDR3: CASSKTRGQGAGGYTF
D: TRBD1
V: TRBV4-1
size: .
J: TRBJ1-2

DNA: TGTGCCATCAGCGGGGGCGGGACCGGGGAGCTGTTTTTT
CDR3: CAISGGGTGELFF
D: .
V: TRBV10-3
size: .
J: TRBJ2-2

DNA: TGTGCCAGCAGCTTTATGACAGGGACTTACAATGAGCAGTTCTTC
CDR3: CASSFMTGTYNEQFF
D: .
V: TRBV5-6
size: .
J: TRBJ2-1

DNA: TGTGCCAGTAGCCCCGGACAGCTGGCCGGGGAGCTGTTTTTT
CDR3: CASSPGQLAGELFF
D: .
V: TRBV19
size: .
J: TRBJ2-2

DNA: TGTGCCAGCAGTCTCGGACAGCTAATTTACGAGCAGTACTTC
CDR3: CASSLGQLIYEQYF
D: .
V: TRBV28
size: .
J: TRBJ2-7

DNA: TGTGCCAGCACCCCCTTTAGAGGGGGAAATTCACCCCTCCACTTT
CDR3: CASTPFRGGNSPLHF
D: .
V: TRBV5-6
size: .
J: TRBJ1-6

DNA: TGTGCCAGCAGCTTGTCTACTACCAAAAACATTCAGTACTTC
CDR3: CASSLSTTKNIQYF
D: .
V: TRBV7-9
size: .
J: TRBJ2-4

DNA: TGTGCCAGCAGTTCAGGGCAGCATCAGCCCCAGCATTTT
CDR3: CASSSGQHQPQHF
D: .
V: TRBV6-5
size: few
J: TRBJ1-5

DNA: TGTGCCAGCAGCTTAGTGCTTGACCGGGCAGGAAAACTGTTTTTT
CDR3: CASSLVLDRAGKLFF
D: .
V: TRBV7-2
size: .
J: TRBJ1-4

DNA: TGTGCCAGCAGCTTTGCTAATGAAAAACTGTTTTTT
CDR3: CASSFANEKLFF
D: .
V: TRBV7-9
size: once
J: TRBJ1-4

DNA: TGCAGCGTTGGAGCCGGGATTCGGCCCAATGAGCAGTTCTTC
CDR3: CSVGAGIRPNEQFF
D: .
V: TRBV29-1
size: .
J: TRBJ2-1

DNA: TGTGCCAGCAGTTACTCGACAGGAACAGACTATGGCTACACCTTC
CDR3: CASSYSTGTDYGYTF
D: .
V: TRBV6-5
size: .
J: TRBJ1-2

DNA: TGTGCCAGCAGGGAGAACACTGAAGCTTTCTTT
CDR3: CASRENTEAFF
D: .
V: TRBV27
size: .
J: TRBJ1-1

DNA: TGTGCCAGCAGAGGAGGCGGCACAGATACGCAGTATTTT
CDR3: CASRGGGTDTQYF
D: .
V: TRBV6-5
size: once
J: TRBJ2-3

DNA: TGTGCCATCAGTGCTACTAGCGGTCTTGAGCAGTTCTTC
CDR3: CAISATSGLEQFF
D: TRBD2
V: TRBV10-3
size: .
J: TRBJ2-1

DNA: TGTGCCAGCAGTGAAACTAGCGGGACCCAATCTTACAATGAGCAGTTCTTC
CDR3: CASSETSGTQSYNEQFF
D: TRBD2
V: TRBV2
size: .
J: TRBJ2-1

DNA: TGCGCCAGCAGCTTGGATCCCTCGCAATATCAGCCCCAGCATTTT
CDR3: CASSLDPSQYQPQHF
D: .
V: TRBV5-1
size: .
J: TRBJ1-5

DNA: TGTGCCAGCAGTTCCGGCGGTCGATCCTCCTACGAGCAGTACTTC
CDR3: CASSSGGRSSYEQYF
D: .
V: TRBV27
size: .
J: TRBJ2-7

DNA: TGTGCCAGCAGTCCAACCGGGACTAGCGGAGAGACCCAGTACTTC
CDR3: CASSPTGTSGETQYF
D: TRBD2
V: TRBV27
size: .
J: TRBJ2-5

DNA: TGTGCCACCAGCGTGGTGGGGGACCAAGAGACCCAGTACTTC
CDR3: CATSVVGDQETQYF
D: .
V: TRBV15
size: .
J: TRBJ2-5

DNA: TGCGCCAGCAGCTTAGGGACAGGGGGCAGCACTGAAGCTTTCTTT
CDR3: CASSLGTGGSTEAFF
D: TRBD1
V: TRBV5-1
size: .
J: TRBJ1-1

DNA: TGTGCCTGGATCACCCCCCTAGGACAGTTCCATAATTCACCCCTCCACTTT
CDR3: CAWITPLGQFHNSPLHF
D: .
V: TRBV30
size: .
J: TRBJ1-6

DNA: TGCGCCAGCAGTGAGCGGGCGGCCCGCACAGATACGCAGTATTTT
CDR3: CASSERAARTDTQYF
D: .
V: TRBV10-2
size: once
J: TRBJ2-3

DNA: TGTGCCAGCAGCCCGACTAGTTTCGCAGATACGCAGTATTTT
CDR3: CASSPTSFADTQYF
D: .
V: TRBV7-3
size: .
J: TRBJ2-3

DNA: TGTGCCAGCAGTCACAAAGAACCGGGACAGATATTTTATGGCTACACCTTC
CDR3: CASSHKEPGQIFYGYTF
D: TRBD1
V: TRBV9
size: .
J: TRBJ1-2

DNA: TGCGCCAGCAGTGAGAGGACAGGTGGAACAGATACGCAGTATTTT
CDR3: CASSERTGGTDTQYF
D: TRBD1
V: TRBV10-1
size: .
J: TRBJ2-3

DNA: TGTGCCAGCAGCTCGGGACTAGCGCGAAGCTCCTACGAGCAGTACTTC
CDR3: CASSSGLARSSYEQYF
D: TRBD2
V: TRBV13
size: .
J: TRBJ2-7

DNA: TGTGCCAGCAGTTTATCGGATAACAATGAGCAGTTCTTC
CDR3: CASSLSDNNEQFF
D: .
V: TRBV27
size: .
J: TRBJ2-1

DNA: TGTGCCAGCAGCCTACTGGTCTACGAGCAGTACTTC
CDR3: CASSLLVYEQYF
D: .
V: TRBV14
size: .
J: TRBJ2-7

DNA: TGTGCCAGCAGCTATAGTAGGGGGACGAACACTGAAGCTTTCTTT
CDR3: CASSYSRGTNTEAFF
D: .
V: TRBV7-9
size: .
J: TRBJ1-1

DNA: TGCAGCGCCCCGGGGGGGGCGGGTGGCTACACCTTC
CDR3: CSAPGGAGGYTF
D: .
V: TRBV29-1
size: .
J: TRBJ1-2

DNA: TGCAGCGTTGAAGATGGAGGGGCAGATACGCAGTATTTT
CDR3: CSVEDGGADTQYF
D: .
V: TRBV29-1
size: .
J: TRBJ2-3

DNA: TGTGCCAGCAGCTTAGATGACCTGAATGCATACAATGAGCAGTTCTTC
CDR3: CASSLDDLNAYNEQFF
D: .
V: TRBV7-9
size: .
J: TRBJ2-1

DNA: TGCGCCAGCAGCCAAGTATTAGGGACCCTCGCCACTGAAGCTTTCTTT
CDR3: CASSQVLGTLATEAFF
D: .
V: TRBV4-1
size: .
J: TRBJ1-1

DNA: TGTGCCATCAGTGACAAGACTAGCGGGAGTCCCAATGAGCAGTTCTTC
CDR3: CAISDKTSGSPNEQFF
D: TRBD2
V: TRBV10-3
size: .
J: TRBJ2-1

DNA: TGCAGCGTTGAACCCGGGTCTAACTATGGCTACACCTTC
CDR3: CSVEPGSNYGYTF
D: .
V: TRBV29-1
size: .
J: TRBJ1-2

DNA: TGTGCCAGCAGCGCGGGGAACCAAGAGGTAGATACGCAGTATTTT
CDR3: CASSAGNQEVDTQYF
D: .
V: TRBV9
size: .
J: TRBJ2-3

DNA: TGCGCCAGCAGCTTGGGACAGGAGACCCAGTACTTC
CDR3: CASSLGQETQYF
D: .
V: TRBV5-1
size: .
J: TRBJ2-5

DNA: TGTGCCAGCAGTCCTAGCGGGGGGGTAACGGAGACCCAGTACTTC
CDR3: CASSPSGGVTETQYF
D: TRBD2
V: TRBV9
size: .
J: TRBJ2-5

DNA: TGTGCCAGCAGCTCTATAGCGGGACAAGGAGAGACCCAGTACTTC
CDR3: CASSSIAGQGETQYF
D: TRBD2
V: TRBV7-9
size: .
J: TRBJ2-5

DNA: TGTGCCAGCAGCTCCGGGACAGGATACACTGAAGCTTTCTTT
CDR3: CASSSGTGYTEAFF
D: TRBD1
V: TRBV5-6
size: .
J: TRBJ1-1

DNA: TGTGCCTGGACGGGGACCTCCCTGATGAACACTGAAGCTTTCTTT
CDR3: CAWTGTSLMNTEAFF
D: .
V: TRBV30
size: .
J: TRBJ1-1

DNA: TGTGCCAGCAGTGATGGACAGGGCCGGAGTCAGCCCCAGCATTTT
CDR3: CASSDGQGRSQPQHF
D: TRBD1
V: TRBV2
size: .
J: TRBJ1-5

DNA: TGTGCCAGCAGTTTCCATGAGCAGTTCTTC
CDR3: CASSFHEQFF
D: .
V: TRBV28
size: .
J: TRBJ2-1

DNA: TGTGCCAGCAGTTTATCCAAATCGAGGGGATCCGAGCAGTACTTC
CDR3: CASSLSKSRGSEQYF
D: .
V: TRBV27
size: .
J: TRBJ2-7

DNA: TGCGCCAGCAGCTTGGGGGTCTCCGGGAGGGACTCCTACGAGCAGTACTTC
CDR3: CASSLGVSGRDSYEQYF
D: TRBD2
V: TRBV5-1
size: once
J: TRBJ2-7

DNA: TGTGCCAGCAGCCCCCGGGTCGGAAACACCATATATTTT
CDR3: CASSPRVGNTIYF
D: .
V: TRBV9
size: .
J: TRBJ1-3

DNA: TGTGCCAGCAGCTTAGCTGACAGGGGACATGAGCAGTTCTTC
CDR3: CASSLADRGHEQFF
D: TRBD1
V: TRBV7-9
size: .
J: TRBJ2-1

DNA: TGCGCCAGCAGCCAGGGCCGGGACGGAGCCTACGAGCAGTACTTC
CDR3: CASSQGRDGAYEQYF
D: .
V: TRBV4-1
size: .
J: TRBJ2-7

DNA: TGTGCCAGCAGCCAGACTAGCGGGGGGCCACTGGGCACAGATACGCAGTATTTT
CDR3: CASSQTSGGPLGTDTQYF
D: TRBD2
V: TRBV5-6
size: .
J: TRBJ2-3

DNA: TGTGCCAGCAGCCAGGTCGTGGGCAGCCTCAATGAGCAGTTCTTC
CDR3: CASSQVVGSLNEQFF
D: .
V: TRBV14
size: .
J: TRBJ2-1

DNA: TGTGCCAGCACCAAGGTTGGAAACACCATATATTTT
CDR3: CASTKVGNTIYF
D: .
V: TRBV2
size: once
J: TRBJ1-3